This paragraph covers one TCR beta chain sequence. This entry is derived from a study of blood T cell repertoires in COVID-19. Study details: Some COVID-19 samples were acute and others convalescent; all came from the United States, Italy and Spain.

Germline V gene data show CDR1 as LGHDT and CDR2 as YNNKEL (reference sequence). V was shortened by 4 bases and J by 12 bases, with 22 bases between the two germline ends. The CDR3 covers 15 residues. Original handling: Reference gene primer amplification yielded estimated nucleated cell counts. The protocol was immunoSEQ multiplex PCR, while the TCRdb copy is restricted to in-frame clones and leaves out a portion. From that table come the V and J calls and clone size; the DNA was used to work out D and trimming. The data show approximately 71,000 clones, more than 75% seen once. This clonotype was sampled from an elderly woman with acute or convalescent COVID-19. The chain joins TRBV3-1 (or the pseudogene TRBV3-2) to TRBJ2-1, with D perhaps TRBD2 (6 bases). Specimen: peripheral blood. The CDR3 here is CASSPKRVPRSGQFF. The CDR3 nucleotides are TGTGCCAGCAGCCCCAAGCGGGTCCCTAGGTCGGGGCAGTTCTTC.